This passage covers 5 T cell receptor beta chains from one sample sequenced in a study of response to subunit inactivated influenza vaccine. TCRdb re-analysed the RT-PCR reads in MiXCR, keeping a single row per CDR3 protein. The sample shows more than 200,000 distinct CDR3 sequences, roughly an eighth of them seen only once. Sequences were derived from non-naive T cells sorted from PBMCs, sampled around 14 days before vaccination. The receptors shown here come from a man in his forties or fifties who received an inactivated influenza vaccine.

This clonotype was observed a few times. The chain combines TRBV7-2 with TRBJ2-1, with D possibly being TRBD2 (5 bases). Germline values: CDR1 SGHTA, CDR2 FQGNSA. V dropped 5 bases and J dropped 2 bases, with 13 bases sitting between them. This CDR3 contains 15 residues. In DNA form, the CDR3 reads TGTGCCAGCAGCCAAGACTACCCCGCCTACAATGAGCAGTTCTTC. Translating gives CASSQDYPAYNEQFF.

This clonotype has just a few counts. Here the CDR3 DNA reads TGTGCCAGCGCGGCTAGCGCCTACAATGAGCAGTTCTTC. Its protein is CASAASAYNEQFF. This chain links TRBV7-3 with TRBJ2-1, with D perhaps TRBD2 (6 bases). Germline V gene data show CDR1 as SGHTA and CDR2 as FQGTGA. Trimming took 8 bases from V and 2 from J, leaving 10 bases between them. CDR3 length: 13 residues.

This chain joins TRBV10-3 and TRBJ1-1, with D uncertain. The V end was cut by 9 bases, the J end by 3 bases, with 14 bases between. This CDR3 is built from 13 residues. Per the germline V gene, CDR1 is ENHRY and CDR2 is SYGVKD. CDR3 loop: CAIRVGKDTEAFF. For the CDR3, the DNA is TGTGCCATACGGGTAGGGAAGGACACTGAAGCTTTCTTT.

The chain is built from TRBV10-3 and TRBJ1-1; D remains ambiguous. The V end was cut by 2 bases, the J end by 0 bases, with 4 bases between. From germline, CDR1 is ENHRY and CDR2 SYGVKD. The length of the CDR3 is 13 residues. The CDR3 DNA is TGTGCCATCAGTGAGGGTATGAACACTGAAGCTTTCTTT. The encoded protein is CAISEGMNTEAFF.

This clonotype was detected ten times or more. This chain joins TRBV6-5 and TRBJ1-1; unclear D gene. V was pared by 0 bases and J by 1 base, with 9 bases between. Germline-derived CDR1 and CDR2 are MNHEY and SVGAGI. There are 15 residues in the CDR3. The CDR3 DNA reads TGTGCCAGCAGTTACTCGGCAGCTTCGAACACTGAAGCTTTCTTT. Amino acid sequence: CASSYSAASNTEAFF.